A selection of T cell receptor beta chains follows, all from one sample in a study of blood T cell repertoires in COVID-19. The method was immunoSEQ multiplex PCR; TCRdb's version includes in-frame clones alone and lacks a portion of them. Among around 21,000 clones, approximately 79% were seen once, and the ten largest hold more than 55%. The specimen sequenced was peripheral blood. The receptors here all came from a man older than 75 with acute or convalescent COVID-19. The CDR3 runs from the conserved cysteine through the conserved F or W. D genes are given only for firm matches. A row's size may be missing; if present it is once, few, many or a size class.

V	D	size	J	DNA	CDR3
TRBV7-8	TRBD1	NA	TRBJ1-1	TGTGCCAGCAGCTTCCGCGGACAGGGGGTCTTTTGGAGGACTGAAGCTTTCTTT	CASSFRGQGVFWRTEAFF
TRBV6-5	NA	NA	TRBJ2-5	TGTGCCAGCAGTTACGACCAGGGAGGCCCAGAGACCCAGTACTTC	CASSYDQGGPETQYF
TRBV6-5	NA	NA	TRBJ1-6	TGTGCCAGCAGCATGGACAGTAATTCACCCCTCCACTTT	CASSMDSNSPLHF
TRBV3-1/TRBV3-2	TRBD1	NA	TRBJ1-2	TGTGCCAGCAGCCAAAACACCGGGACAGGGGTTGGCTACACCTTC	CASSQNTGTGVGYTF
TRBV7-6	TRBD1	NA	TRBJ1-2	TGTGCCAGTGGGGGGACAGGGGGTAACGGCTATGGCTACACCTTC	CASGGTGGNGYGYTF
TRBV29-1	NA	NA	TRBJ2-5	TGCAGCGTCCCCGACAGCCAAGAGACCCAGTACTTC	CSVPDSQETQYF
TRBV2	TRBD1	few	TRBJ1-5	TGTGCCAGCAGCCCCGCCGGACAGGGCAATCAGCCCCAGCATTTT	CASSPAGQGNQPQHF
TRBV19	NA	NA	TRBJ1-4	TGTGCCAGTAGTATATCCAGGGGCTTAGGTGAAAAACTGTTTTTT	CASSISRGLGEKLFF
TRBV12-3/TRBV12-4	TRBD2	NA	TRBJ2-1	TGTGCCAGCAGCGTGACTAGCGATGAGCAGTTCTTC	CASSVTSDEQFF
TRBV7-8	NA	NA	TRBJ2-5	TGTGCCAGCAGCGGAGGAGGGTGGGCCCAAGAGACCCAGTACTTC	CASSGGGWAQETQYF
TRBV9	NA	NA	TRBJ2-3	TGTGCCAGCAGCGCCCGTCGGGAATCTGATACGCAGTATTTT	CASSARRESDTQYF
TRBV6-5	NA	NA	TRBJ1-1	TGTGCCAGCAGTTATGCCGGGAACACTGAAGCTTTCTTT	CASSYAGNTEAFF
TRBV5-1	TRBD2	NA	TRBJ2-1	TGCGCCAGCAGCTTCGGGACTAGCGGGAGAGGCTACAATGAGCAGTTCTTC	CASSFGTSGRGYNEQFF
TRBV7-8	TRBD1	NA	TRBJ1-3	TGTGCCAGCAGCTTAAAGTCGCAGGGGGCCTCGCGACAGGGAAACACCATATATTTT	CASSLKSQGASRQGNTIYF
TRBV14	TRBD2	NA	TRBJ2-3	TGTGCCAGCAGCCTTCGAAGCGGGACTACAGATACGCAGTATTTT	CASSLRSGTTDTQYF
TRBV30	NA	NA	TRBJ1-5	TGTGCCTGGAGTGTCCAGCTAGATCAGCCCCAGCATTTT	CAWSVQLDQPQHF
TRBV19	NA	once	TRBJ1-1	TGTGCCAGTACCTGGCAGATGAACACTGAAGCTTTCTTT	CASTWQMNTEAFF
TRBV28	NA	NA	TRBJ2-6	TGTGCCAGCAGTCCCCGTGTCTCTGGGGCCAACGTCCTGACTTTC	CASSPRVSGANVLTF
TRBV12-3/TRBV12-4	NA	NA	TRBJ1-5	TGTGCCAGCAGTGGACTCAATCAGCCCCAGCATTTT	CASSGLNQPQHF
TRBV5-1	NA	NA	TRBJ2-4	TGCGCCAGCAGCTTGGGCCCCAGGGCAGAAAACATTCAGTACTTC	CASSLGPRAENIQYF
TRBV18	TRBD1	NA	TRBJ1-1	TGTGCCAGCTCACGAAGGACAGGGGGGGGCCCTGAAGCTTTCTTT	CASSRRTGGGPEAFF
TRBV7-3	TRBD2	NA	TRBJ2-1	TGTGCCAGCAGCTTAAGGCTAGCGGGGTACAATGAGCAGTTCTTC	CASSLRLAGYNEQFF
TRBV6-7	TRBD1	NA	TRBJ1-1	TGTGCCAGCAGTTCCTTCCGGACAGGGACCGAGAAAGTCGAAGCTTTCTTT	CASSSFRTGTEKVEAFF
TRBV10-3	TRBD2	NA	TRBJ2-3	TGTGCCATACAGCGGGGCTCCTTAGATACGCAGTATTTT	CAIQRGSLDTQYF
TRBV5-1	NA	once	TRBJ2-2	TGCGCCAGCAGCCACGGAGGGCCGTCCGGGGAGCTGTTTTTT	CASSHGGPSGELFF
TRBV5-6	NA	NA	TRBJ1-1	TGTGCCAGCAGCGTCAGGGGCTCCGCCACTGAAGCTTTCTTT	CASSVRGSATEAFF
TRBV6-5	NA	NA	TRBJ1-6	TGTGCCAGCAGTTACTCGATTCGGGGAGGGGATTCACCCCTCCACTTT	CASSYSIRGGDSPLHF
TRBV7-9	NA	NA	TRBJ2-2	TGTGCCAGCAGCTTAGGGGGGCCGGGCACCGGGGAGCTGTTTTTT	CASSLGGPGTGELFF
TRBV7-2	NA	NA	TRBJ2-2	TGTGCCAGCAGCTTATTAGTGAGTGCCACCGGGGAGCTGTTTTTT	CASSLLVSATGELFF
TRBV5-1	NA	once	TRBJ2-5	TGCGCCAGCAGCACGGGACTGCATGTGGGAGAGACCCAGTACTTC	CASSTGLHVGETQYF
TRBV13	TRBD2	NA	TRBJ2-1	TGTGCCAGCAGCTTAATGGAAAAAGCGGGACTTAAATTGAATGAGCAGTTCTTC	CASSLMEKAGLKLNEQFF
TRBV5-4	TRBD1	NA	TRBJ2-1	TGTGCCAGCAGCGTGGGACAGTACAATGAGCAGTTCTTC	CASSVGQYNEQFF
TRBV5-4	TRBD1	NA	TRBJ1-2	TGTGCCAGCAGCCCGACAGGGAGGAGTTATGGCTACACCTTC	CASSPTGRSYGYTF
TRBV7-9	NA	NA	TRBJ1-6	TGTGCCAGTACCGCGACAGGCAGGGATAATTCACCCCTCCACTTT	CASTATGRDNSPLHF
TRBV4-1	NA	once	TRBJ1-3	TGCGCCAGCAGCCAGGCTGACAGATTGTTCTCTGGAAACACCATATATTTT	CASSQADRLFSGNTIYF
TRBV6-4	TRBD1	NA	TRBJ2-2	TGTGCCAGCAGTGGGCAGGGGGCGCCTACCGGGGAGCTGTTTTTT	CASSGQGAPTGELFF
TRBV5-6	NA	NA	TRBJ2-1	TGTGCCAGCAGCTTACCCAGGGGCCCCTACAATGAGCAGTTCTTC	CASSLPRGPYNEQFF
TRBV24-1	TRBD1	NA	TRBJ2-6	TGTGCCACCAGTGATCCCCGACAGGGTGGAGCTGGGGCCAACGTCCTGACTTTC	CATSDPRQGGAGANVLTF
TRBV23-1	NA	NA	TRBJ2-2	TGCGCCAGCAGTCAATCGGAGTCAGTTGAGGACACCGGGGAGCTGTTTTTT	CASSQSESVEDTGELFF
TRBV29-1	TRBD2	NA	TRBJ2-5	TGCAGCGCGTCTCTTAGACCGGTGCTAGCGGGAGGCGCACAAGAGACCCAGTACTTC	CSASLRPVLAGGAQETQYF
TRBV19	TRBD1	NA	TRBJ1-5	TGTGCCAGCCAGTCCCGGGACAGGGGACCCTATCAGCCCCAGCATTTT	CASQSRDRGPYQPQHF
TRBV7-3	NA	NA	TRBJ2-1	TGTGCCAGCAGCCCTTCGACTAGGACCTCCTACAATGAGCAGTTCTTC	CASSPSTRTSYNEQFF